At least ten counts were recorded for the clone carrying this T cell receptor (beta chain). The target antigen is unknown. This specimen belongs to a study of T-cell memory formation after mild COVID-19. In the study overall: TCR clusters were mostly donor specific. General observations from the study: Among clones contracting day 15 to 85, CD4/CD8 was balanced, whereas later expanders leaned CD4+.

Constant-segment primers served in 5'RACE that generated TCR alpha and TCR beta cDNA libraries bearing sample barcodes and UMIs. TCRdb processed the 5' RACE reads anew with MiXCR; each CDR3 protein has one entry. In the table there are about 180,000 distinct CDR3 sequences, less than 20% of which are singletons. CDR3 size: 12 residues. In germline, CDR1 is SGHTA, CDR2 FQGTGA. V was shortened by 5 bases and J by 9 bases, with 12 bases between the two germline ends. V is TRBV7-3 and J is TRBJ2-3, with a tentative D call TRBD2 (6 bases). The sequenced sample consisted of PBMCs or a T cell subset sorted from them (not recorded which). The origin of this receptor is a man aged 18 to 30 who had mild COVID-19 (a few samples of this study predate the infection). Cell type and time point are not known. The CDR3 sequence: CASSPPGDTQYF. The CDR3, as DNA: TGTGCCAGCAGCCCTCCGGGGGACACGCAGTATTTT.